This TCR beta chain was retrieved from a study of T cell repertoires in aging, cancer and after chemotherapy. This clonotype rates as medium-sized. Its antigen is still unknown. Points from the study as a whole: Loss of evenness, beyond lost richness, contributed to age-related TCR diversity decline in cancer patients. Untreated cancer patients had significantly lower blood TCR diversity than age-matched healthy donors.

Amplification of TCR beta used genomic DNA extracted from peripheral blood. TRB rearrangements spanning V, D and J were amplified using mixed TRB-A/B primers. One entry per CDR3 protein results from TCRdb running MiXCR on the multiplex PCR reads. The sample lists 2,500 to 3,000 distinct CDR3 sequences, more than 25% occurring once. The receptor was isolated from a human donor with a solid tumor. Sequenced material: blood.

CDR3 coding DNA: TGTGCCAGTAGTAACCCGGGACAGGGGACCTACGAGCAGTACTTC. Translating it yields CASSNPGQGTYEQYF. V gene TRBV19 combines with J gene TRBJ2-7; 10 positions match TRBD1. The CDR3 is 15 amino acids. Germline V gene data show CDR1 as LNHDA and CDR2 as SQIVND (reference sequence). J gave up 2 bases and V 4 bases, and 5 bases lay outside the gene matches.